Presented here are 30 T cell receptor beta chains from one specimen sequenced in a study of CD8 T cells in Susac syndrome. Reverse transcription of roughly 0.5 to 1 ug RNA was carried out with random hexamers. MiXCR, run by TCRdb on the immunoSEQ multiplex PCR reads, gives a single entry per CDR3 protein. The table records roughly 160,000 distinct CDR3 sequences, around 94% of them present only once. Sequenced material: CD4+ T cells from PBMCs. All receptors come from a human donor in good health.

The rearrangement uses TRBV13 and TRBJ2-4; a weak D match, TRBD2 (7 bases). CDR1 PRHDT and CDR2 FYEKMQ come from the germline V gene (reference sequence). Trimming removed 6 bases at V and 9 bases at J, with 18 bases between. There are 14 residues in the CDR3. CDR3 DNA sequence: TGTGCCAGCAGAATAGGGGGGGCCGCGGGCATTCAGTACTTC. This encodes CASRIGGAAGIQYF.

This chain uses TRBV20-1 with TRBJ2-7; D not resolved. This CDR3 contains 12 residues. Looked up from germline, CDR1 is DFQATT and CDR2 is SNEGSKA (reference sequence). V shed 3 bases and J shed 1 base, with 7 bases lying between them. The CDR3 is CSASDWSYEQYF. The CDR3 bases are TGCAGTGCTAGTGACTGGTCCTACGAGCAGTACTTC.

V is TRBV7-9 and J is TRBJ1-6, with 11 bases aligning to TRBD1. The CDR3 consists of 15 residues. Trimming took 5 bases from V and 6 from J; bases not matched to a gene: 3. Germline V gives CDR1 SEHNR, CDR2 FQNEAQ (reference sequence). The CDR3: CASSRDRGFNSPLHF. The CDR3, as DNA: TGTGCCAGCAGCCGGGACAGGGGGTTTAATTCACCCCTCCACTTT.

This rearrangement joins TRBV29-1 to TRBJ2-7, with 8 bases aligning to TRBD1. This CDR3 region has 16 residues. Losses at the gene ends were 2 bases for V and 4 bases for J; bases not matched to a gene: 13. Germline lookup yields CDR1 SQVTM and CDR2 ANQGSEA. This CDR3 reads CSVEWGASQGAYEQYF. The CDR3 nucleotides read TGCAGCGTTGAATGGGGGGCCAGCCAGGGGGCGTACGAGCAGTACTTC.

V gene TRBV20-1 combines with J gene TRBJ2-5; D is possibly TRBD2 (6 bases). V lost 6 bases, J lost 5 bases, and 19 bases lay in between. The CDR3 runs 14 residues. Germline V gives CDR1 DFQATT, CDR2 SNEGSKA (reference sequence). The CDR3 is CSATRDSTAETQYF. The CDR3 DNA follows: TGCAGTGCCACCCGGGACTCCACTGCGGAGACCCAGTACTTC.

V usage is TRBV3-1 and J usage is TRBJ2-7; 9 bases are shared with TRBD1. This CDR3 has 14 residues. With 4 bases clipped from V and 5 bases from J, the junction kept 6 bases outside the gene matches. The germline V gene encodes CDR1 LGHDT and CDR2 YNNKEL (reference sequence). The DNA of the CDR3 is TGTGCCAGCAGCCGCCACAGGACAGGGGACGAGCAGTACTTC. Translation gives CASSRHRTGDEQYF.

The CDR3 region is CSASPRAVEGYTF. As DNA, the CDR3 is TGCAGCGCCTCCCCGAGGGCGGTAGAAGGCTACACCTTC. The J gene is TRBJ1-2, the V gene TRBV29-1; no definite D call. This CDR3 spans 13 amino acids. Trimming shortened V by 7 bases and J by 8 bases, and 20 bases separated the two germline ends. CDR1 SQVTM and CDR2 ANQGSEA come from the germline V gene.

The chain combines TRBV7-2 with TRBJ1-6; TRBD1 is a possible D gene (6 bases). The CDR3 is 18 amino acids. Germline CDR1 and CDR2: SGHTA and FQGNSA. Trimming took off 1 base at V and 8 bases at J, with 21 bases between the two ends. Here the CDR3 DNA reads TGTGCCAGCAGCTTAGGACGTGGGGTTGGGGGCAGCGATTCACCCCTCCACTTT. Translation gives CASSLGRGVGGSDSPLHF. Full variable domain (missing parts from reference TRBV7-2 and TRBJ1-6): GAGVSQSPSNKVTEKGKDVELRCDPISGHTALYWYRQSLGQGLEFLIYFQGNSAPDKSGLPSDRFSAERTGGSVSTLTIQRTQQEDSAVYLCASSLGRGVGGSDSPLHFGNGTRLTVT.

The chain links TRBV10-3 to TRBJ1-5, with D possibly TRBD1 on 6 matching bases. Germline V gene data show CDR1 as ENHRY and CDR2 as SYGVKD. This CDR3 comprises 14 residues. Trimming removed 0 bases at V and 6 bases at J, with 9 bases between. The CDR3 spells CAISESSGAQPQHF. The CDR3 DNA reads TGTGCCATCAGTGAGTCGTCAGGGGCTCAGCCCCAGCATTTT.

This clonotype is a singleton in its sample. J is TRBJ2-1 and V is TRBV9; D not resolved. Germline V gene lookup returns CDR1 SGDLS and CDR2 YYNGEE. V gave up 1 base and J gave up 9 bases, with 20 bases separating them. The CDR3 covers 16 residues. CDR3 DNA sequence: TGTGCCAGCAGCGTAATGGGTTATCTCCAAAAGGGTGAGCAGTTCTTC. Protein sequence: CASSVMGYLQKGEQFF.

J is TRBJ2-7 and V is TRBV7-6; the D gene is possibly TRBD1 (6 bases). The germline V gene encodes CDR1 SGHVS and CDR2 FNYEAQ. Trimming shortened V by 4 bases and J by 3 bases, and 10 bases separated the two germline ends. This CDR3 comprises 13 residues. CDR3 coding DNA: TGTGCCAGCAGCTACCGGGACAACTACGAGCAGTACTTC. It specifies CASSYRDNYEQYF.

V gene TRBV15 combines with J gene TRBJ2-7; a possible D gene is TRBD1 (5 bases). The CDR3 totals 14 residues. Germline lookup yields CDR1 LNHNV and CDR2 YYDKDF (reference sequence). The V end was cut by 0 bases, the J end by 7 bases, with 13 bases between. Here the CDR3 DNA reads TGTGCCACCAGCAGAGATCAGGGAATGGGAGAGCAGTACTTC. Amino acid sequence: CATSRDQGMGEQYF.

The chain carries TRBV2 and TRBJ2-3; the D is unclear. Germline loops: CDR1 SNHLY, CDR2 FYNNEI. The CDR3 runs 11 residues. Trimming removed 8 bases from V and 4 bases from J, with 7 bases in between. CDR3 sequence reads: CASYYADTQYF. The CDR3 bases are TGTGCCAGCTACTACGCAGATACGCAGTATTTT.

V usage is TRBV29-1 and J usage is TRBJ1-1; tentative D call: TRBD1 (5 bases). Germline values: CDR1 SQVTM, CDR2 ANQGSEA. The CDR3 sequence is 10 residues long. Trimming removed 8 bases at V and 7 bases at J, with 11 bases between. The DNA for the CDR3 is TGCAGCACCCGGGGGGATGAAGCTTTCTTT. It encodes CSTRGDEAFF.

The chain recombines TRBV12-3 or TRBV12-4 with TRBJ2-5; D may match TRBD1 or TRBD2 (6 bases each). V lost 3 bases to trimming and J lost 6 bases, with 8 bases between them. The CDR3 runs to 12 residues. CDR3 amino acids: CASSFGGQTQYF. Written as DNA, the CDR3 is TGTGCCAGCAGTTTTGGGGGGCAGACCCAGTACTTC.

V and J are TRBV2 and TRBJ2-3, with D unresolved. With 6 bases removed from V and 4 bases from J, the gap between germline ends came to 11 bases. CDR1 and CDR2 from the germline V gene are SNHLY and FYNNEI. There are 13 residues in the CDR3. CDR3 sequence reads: CASRSQRADTQYF. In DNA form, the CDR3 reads TGTGCCAGCAGAAGCCAACGCGCAGATACGCAGTATTTT.

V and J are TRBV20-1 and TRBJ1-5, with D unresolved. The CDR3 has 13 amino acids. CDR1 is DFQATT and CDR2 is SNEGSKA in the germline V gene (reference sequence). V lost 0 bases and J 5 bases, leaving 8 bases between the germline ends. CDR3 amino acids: CSAREGRDQPQHF. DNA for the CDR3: TGCAGTGCTAGAGAGGGGAGGGATCAGCCCCAGCATTTT.

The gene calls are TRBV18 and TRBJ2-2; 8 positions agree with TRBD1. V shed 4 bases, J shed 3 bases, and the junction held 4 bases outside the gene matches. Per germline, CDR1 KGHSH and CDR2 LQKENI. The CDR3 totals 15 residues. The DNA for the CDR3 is TGTGCCAGCTCACTGCAACAGGGGGACACCGGGGAGCTGTTTTTT. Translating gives CASSLQQGDTGELFF.

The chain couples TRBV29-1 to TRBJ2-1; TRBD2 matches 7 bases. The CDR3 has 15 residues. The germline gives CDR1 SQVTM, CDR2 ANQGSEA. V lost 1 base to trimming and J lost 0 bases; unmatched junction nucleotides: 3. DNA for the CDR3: TGCAGCGTTGAAGGGGGACTAAGCTCCTACAATGAGCAGTTCTTC. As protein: CSVEGGLSSYNEQFF.

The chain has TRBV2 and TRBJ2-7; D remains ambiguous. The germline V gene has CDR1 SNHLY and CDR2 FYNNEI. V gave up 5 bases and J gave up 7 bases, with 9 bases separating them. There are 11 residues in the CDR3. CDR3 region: CASSPLLEQYF. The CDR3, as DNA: TGTGCCAGCAGTCCCCTTTTGGAGCAGTACTTC.

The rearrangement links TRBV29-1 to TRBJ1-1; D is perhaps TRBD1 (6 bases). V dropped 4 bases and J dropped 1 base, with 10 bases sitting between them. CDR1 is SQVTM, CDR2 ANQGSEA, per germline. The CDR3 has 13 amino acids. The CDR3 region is CSVVGQPNTEAFF. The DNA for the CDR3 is TGCAGCGTTGTCGGACAGCCGAACACTGAAGCTTTCTTT.

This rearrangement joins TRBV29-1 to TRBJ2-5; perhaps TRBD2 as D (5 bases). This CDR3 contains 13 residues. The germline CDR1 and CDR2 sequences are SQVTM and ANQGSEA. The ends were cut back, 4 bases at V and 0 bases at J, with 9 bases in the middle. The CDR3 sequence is CSVAGLYQETQYF. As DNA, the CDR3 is TGCAGCGTTGCAGGACTGTACCAAGAGACCCAGTACTTC.

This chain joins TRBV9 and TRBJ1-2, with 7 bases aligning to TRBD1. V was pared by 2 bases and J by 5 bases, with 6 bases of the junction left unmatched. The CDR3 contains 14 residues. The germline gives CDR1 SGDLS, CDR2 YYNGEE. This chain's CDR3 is CASSVRQGGYGYTF. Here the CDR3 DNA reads TGTGCCAGCAGCGTCCGACAGGGCGGGTATGGCTACACCTTC.

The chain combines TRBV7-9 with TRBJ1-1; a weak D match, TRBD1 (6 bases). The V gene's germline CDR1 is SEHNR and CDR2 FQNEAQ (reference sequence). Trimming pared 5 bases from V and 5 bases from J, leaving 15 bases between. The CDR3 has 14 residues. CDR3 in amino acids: CASSPRSGDTEAFF. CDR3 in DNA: TGTGCCAGCAGCCCCCGATCAGGGGATACTGAAGCTTTCTTT.

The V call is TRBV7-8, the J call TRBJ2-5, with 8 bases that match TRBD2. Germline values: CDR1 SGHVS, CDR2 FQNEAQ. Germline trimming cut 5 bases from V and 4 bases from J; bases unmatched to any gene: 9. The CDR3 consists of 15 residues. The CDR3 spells CASSLPAGGAETQYF. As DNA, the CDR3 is TGTGCCAGCAGCCTACCGGCGGGGGGAGCAGAGACCCAGTACTTC.

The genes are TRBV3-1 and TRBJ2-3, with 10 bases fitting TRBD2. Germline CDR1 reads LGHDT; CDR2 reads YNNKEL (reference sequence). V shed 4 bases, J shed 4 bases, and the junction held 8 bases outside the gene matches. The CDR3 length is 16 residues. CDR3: CASSLQRGGGADTQYF. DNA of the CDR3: TGTGCCAGCAGCCTCCAGCGGGGGGGCGGTGCAGATACGCAGTATTTT.

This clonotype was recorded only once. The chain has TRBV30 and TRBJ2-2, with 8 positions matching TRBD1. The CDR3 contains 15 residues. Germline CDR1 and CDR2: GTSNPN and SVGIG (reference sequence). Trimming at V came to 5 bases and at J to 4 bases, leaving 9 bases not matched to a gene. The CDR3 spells CAWGPGTGITGELFF. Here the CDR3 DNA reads TGTGCCTGGGGCCCAGGGACAGGTATCACCGGGGAGCTGTTTTTT.

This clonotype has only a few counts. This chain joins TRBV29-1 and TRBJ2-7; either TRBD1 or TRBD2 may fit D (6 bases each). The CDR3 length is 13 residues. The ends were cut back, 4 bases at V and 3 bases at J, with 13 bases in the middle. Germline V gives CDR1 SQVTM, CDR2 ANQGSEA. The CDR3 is CSVGTGGYYEQYF. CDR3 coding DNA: TGCAGCGTTGGGACCGGGGGCTACTACGAGCAGTACTTC.

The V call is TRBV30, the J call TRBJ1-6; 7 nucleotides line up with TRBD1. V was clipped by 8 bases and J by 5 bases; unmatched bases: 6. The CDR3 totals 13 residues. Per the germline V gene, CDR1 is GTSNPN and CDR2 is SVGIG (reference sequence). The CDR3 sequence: CALRDSHNSPLHF. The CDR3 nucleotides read TGTGCCCTCAGGGACAGCCATAATTCACCCCTCCACTTT.

CDR3 loop: CASSGYGTDTQYF. CDR3 bases: TGTGCCAGCAGCGGTTACGGCACAGATACGCAGTATTTT. The chain couples TRBV2 to TRBJ2-3; no firm D call. V was clipped by 6 bases and J by 1 base, with 8 bases between them. The CDR3 loop spans 13 amino acids. CDR1 is SNHLY and CDR2 is FYNNEI in the germline V gene.